The rows below give T cell receptor beta chains drawn from one sample of a study of T cell responses to AZD1222 COVID-19 vaccine. Method: immunoSEQ multiplex PCR; TCRdb's copy keeps in-frame clones and lacks some. In the table there are 95,000 to 100,000 clones, roughly 90% of which are singletons. The sequencing used peripheral blood, collected 28 days after the second AZD1222 dose. These receptors all stem from an adult who received the AZD1222 COVID-19 vaccine. CDR3s include the opening cysteine and the closing phenylalanine or tryptophan. Fields, in order: clone size, V gene, J gene, D gene, CDR3 DNA, CDR3 protein. The D gene is left open where the match is weak. Size is omitted from some rows. Given values are once, few, many or a class for expanded clones.

abundance: -
v_gene: TRBV7-9
j_gene: TRBJ1-1
d_gene: -
CDR3nt: TGTGCCAGCAGCAGATCGGGGGCAGGCGGGAACACTGAAGCTTTCTTT
CDR3aa: CASSRSGAGGNTEAFF

abundance: few
v_gene: TRBV6-5
j_gene: TRBJ2-7
d_gene: -
CDR3nt: TGTGCCAGCAGTTCAGGCGGGACCTCCGAGCAGTACTTC
CDR3aa: CASSSGGTSEQYF

abundance: -
v_gene: TRBV6-1
j_gene: TRBJ1-5
d_gene: -
CDR3nt: TGTGCCAGCAGTGATAATAGCAATCAGCCCCAGCATTTT
CDR3aa: CASSDNSNQPQHF

abundance: -
v_gene: TRBV5-6
j_gene: TRBJ1-3
d_gene: TRBD1
CDR3nt: TGTGCCAGCAGCTTGGTAGGACAGGGGATTGGAAACACCATATATTTT
CDR3aa: CASSLVGQGIGNTIYF

abundance: -
v_gene: TRBV7-9
j_gene: TRBJ2-6
d_gene: -
CDR3nt: TGTGCCAGCAGCTACTCTGACAGTACCCTTAGCTCTGGGGCCAACGTCCTGACTTTC
CDR3aa: CASSYSDSTLSSGANVLTF

abundance: -
v_gene: TRBV19
j_gene: TRBJ1-2
d_gene: -
CDR3nt: TGTGCCAGTACCCCGTCGGGGGGCCCGAGTGGCTACACCTTC
CDR3aa: CASTPSGGPSGYTF

abundance: -
v_gene: TRBV18
j_gene: TRBJ2-7
d_gene: -
CDR3nt: TGTGCCAGCTCACCACGAGGGCCCGAGCAGTACTTC
CDR3aa: CASSPRGPEQYF

abundance: once
v_gene: TRBV14
j_gene: TRBJ2-1
d_gene: -
CDR3nt: TGTGCCAGCAGCCAAGGCAATGAGCAGTTCTTC
CDR3aa: CASSQGNEQFF

abundance: -
v_gene: TRBV15
j_gene: TRBJ1-6
d_gene: -
CDR3nt: TGTGCCACCAGCAGAGATTTCAGGGAAAATTCACCCCTCCACTTT
CDR3aa: CATSRDFRENSPLHF

abundance: -
v_gene: TRBV30
j_gene: TRBJ1-4
d_gene: -
CDR3nt: TGTGCCTGGAGTCACGGGACCGCAACTAATGAAAAACTGTTTTTT
CDR3aa: CAWSHGTATNEKLFF

abundance: -
v_gene: TRBV6-5
j_gene: TRBJ1-2
d_gene: -
CDR3nt: TGTGCCAGCAGTTTGTCTTCAGGGGCCGGCTATGGCTACACCTTC
CDR3aa: CASSLSSGAGYGYTF

abundance: once
v_gene: TRBV19
j_gene: TRBJ1-5
d_gene: -
CDR3nt: TGTGCCAGTAGATCCTCTGGCAATCAGCCCCAGCATTTT
CDR3aa: CASRSSGNQPQHF

abundance: -
v_gene: TRBV7-9
j_gene: TRBJ2-5
d_gene: -
CDR3nt: TGTGCCAGCAGCTTACAAGATGCGGAGACCCAGTACTTC
CDR3aa: CASSLQDAETQYF

abundance: -
v_gene: TRBV28
j_gene: TRBJ2-2
d_gene: TRBD1
CDR3nt: TGTGCCAGCAGTTTTCACGGGACAGCGAACACCGGGGAGCTGTTTTTT
CDR3aa: CASSFHGTANTGELFF

abundance: -
v_gene: TRBV19
j_gene: TRBJ1-4
d_gene: TRBD1
CDR3nt: TGTGCCAGTAGTTACGGGACAGGAAAACTGTTTTTT
CDR3aa: CASSYGTGKLFF

abundance: -
v_gene: TRBV11-2
j_gene: TRBJ2-7
d_gene: TRBD2
CDR3nt: TGTGCCAGCAGCCGTTCGGGACTAGCGGGAGGCTACGAGCAGTACTTC
CDR3aa: CASSRSGLAGGYEQYF

abundance: -
v_gene: TRBV5-1
j_gene: TRBJ2-3
d_gene: -
CDR3nt: TGCGCCAGCAGCTTGGTACTAGACCTCACAGATACGCAGTATTTT
CDR3aa: CASSLVLDLTDTQYF

abundance: -
v_gene: TRBV28
j_gene: TRBJ1-2
d_gene: -
CDR3nt: TGTGCCAGCAGTCGGCCGACAGCTAACTATGGCTACACCTTC
CDR3aa: CASSRPTANYGYTF

abundance: once
v_gene: TRBV5-5
j_gene: TRBJ1-2
d_gene: -
CDR3nt: TGTGCCAGCAGCTTGGGATTATATGGCTACACCTTC
CDR3aa: CASSLGLYGYTF

abundance: -
v_gene: TRBV5-1
j_gene: TRBJ1-2
d_gene: TRBD1
CDR3nt: TGCGCCAGCAGCTTACCCGACTCGACAGGGGGACTGAAGTATGGCTACACCTTC
CDR3aa: CASSLPDSTGGLKYGYTF

abundance: -
v_gene: TRBV7-6
j_gene: TRBJ2-1
d_gene: -
CDR3nt: TGTGCCAGCAGCACTCCTTCGGGGACAAACAACAATGAGCAGTTCTTC
CDR3aa: CASSTPSGTNNNEQFF

abundance: -
v_gene: TRBV6-5
j_gene: TRBJ1-1
d_gene: -
CDR3nt: TGTGCCAGCAGTTACTCCCAGGGAGGGACTGAAGCTTTCTTT
CDR3aa: CASSYSQGGTEAFF

abundance: -
v_gene: TRBV6-5
j_gene: TRBJ1-6
d_gene: -
CDR3nt: TGTGCCAGCAGTTACTCGGGCAGCAATTATAATTCACCCCTCCACTTT
CDR3aa: CASSYSGSNYNSPLHF

abundance: -
v_gene: TRBV5-1
j_gene: TRBJ1-6
d_gene: TRBD1
CDR3nt: TGCGCCAGCAGCACCGGACAGGGCATGAATTCACCCCTCCACTTT
CDR3aa: CASSTGQGMNSPLHF

abundance: -
v_gene: TRBV9
j_gene: TRBJ2-7
d_gene: -
CDR3nt: TGTGCCAGCAGCGGGGGGGAGAGCGGACTCTACGAGCAGTACTTC
CDR3aa: CASSGGESGLYEQYF